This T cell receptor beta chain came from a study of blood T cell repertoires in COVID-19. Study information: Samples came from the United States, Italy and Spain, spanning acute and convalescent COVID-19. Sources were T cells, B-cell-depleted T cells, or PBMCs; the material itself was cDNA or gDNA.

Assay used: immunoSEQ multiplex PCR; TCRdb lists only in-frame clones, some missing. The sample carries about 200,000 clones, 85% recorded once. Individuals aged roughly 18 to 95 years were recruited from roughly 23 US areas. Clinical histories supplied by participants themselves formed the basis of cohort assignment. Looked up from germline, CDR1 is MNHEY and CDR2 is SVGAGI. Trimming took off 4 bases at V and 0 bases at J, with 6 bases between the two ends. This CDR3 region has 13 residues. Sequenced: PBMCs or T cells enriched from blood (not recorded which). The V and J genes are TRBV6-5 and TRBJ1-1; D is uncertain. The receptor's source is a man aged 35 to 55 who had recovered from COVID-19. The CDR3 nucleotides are TGTGCCAGCAGTTTTGTCATGAACACTGAAGCTTTCTTT. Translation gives CASSFVMNTEAFF.